The T cell receptor (beta chain) described here comes from a study of T-cell reconstitution after alpha-beta-depleted transplantation in children. Study-wide results and caveats: The main origin of T-cell counts and diversity one year after transplant was newly produced T cells. Where some patients showed high TCRbeta diversity at day 60, it came from recipient T cells and thymic progenitors that had survived. Where alpha-beta T cells came from about two months after transplant was reportedly several hundred expanded graft clones.

With regard to this clonotype: What it binds is not known.

Unique molecular identifiers were incorporated during preparation of the TCRbeta library. Each CDR3 protein is one row after TCRdb ran MiXCR on the PCR reads. The repertoire holds fewer than 750,000 distinct CDR3 sequences, 20% to 30% seen once, with under 45% in the top ten. The source was PBMCs, collected before TCRalphabeta/CD19-depleted stem cell transplant. The sequence came from a boy younger than two with Wiskott-Aldrich syndrome, due to receive a stem cell transplant.

CDR3 nucleotide sequence: TGTGCCAGCAGCTCACGACAAGACAATGAGCAGTTCTTC. Translating it yields CASSSRQDNEQFF. The V call is TRBV3-1, the J call TRBJ2-1, with D uncertain. Trimming took 5 bases from V and 5 from J, leaving 10 bases between them. The length of the CDR3 is 13 residues. Germline lookup yields CDR1 LGHDT and CDR2 YNNKEL (reference sequence).